The present T cell receptor beta chain was sequenced within a study of human T cells and chemical hapten exposure. Overall study results and limits: No change in TCRs above 1 in 1000 frequency was produced by DPC sensitization.

Each CDR3 protein is one row after TCRdb ran MiXCR on the RACE reads. The sample has tens of thousands of distinct CDR3 sequences, less than 15% seen once. This clonotype was counted many times. Its antigen is not identified. This CDR3 spans 15 amino acids. Losses at the gene ends were 6 bases for V and 6 bases for J; bases not matched to a gene: 7. Described time point: pre-sensitization, week 0. Treatment: therapeutic diphenylcyclopropenone sensitization with weekly scalp DPC. The TCR originated in a woman aged 50 to 65 with alopecia areata. Some clones in this sample may be carry-over from other donors' samples. The sequences come from whole blood, collected in connection with sensitization to the hapten diphenylcyclopropenone (DPC). This chain joins TRBV12-3 or TRBV12-4 and TRBJ1-5, with 11 nucleotides matching TRBD1. This CDR3 reads CASSQGQGVRQPQHF. In DNA, the CDR3 is TGTGCCAGCAGCCAGGGACAGGGGGTCCGTCAGCCCCAGCATTTT.